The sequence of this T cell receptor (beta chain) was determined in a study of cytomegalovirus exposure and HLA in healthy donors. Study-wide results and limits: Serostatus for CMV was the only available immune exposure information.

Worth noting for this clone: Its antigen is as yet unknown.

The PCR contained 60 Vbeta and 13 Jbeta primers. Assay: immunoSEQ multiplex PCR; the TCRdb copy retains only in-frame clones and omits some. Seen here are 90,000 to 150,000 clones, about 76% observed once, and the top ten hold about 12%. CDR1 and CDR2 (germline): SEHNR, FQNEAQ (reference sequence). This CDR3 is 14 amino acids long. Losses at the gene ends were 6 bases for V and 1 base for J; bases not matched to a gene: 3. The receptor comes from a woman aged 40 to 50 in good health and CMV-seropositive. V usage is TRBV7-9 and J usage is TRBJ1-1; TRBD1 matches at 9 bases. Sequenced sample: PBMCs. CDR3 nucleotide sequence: TGTGCCAGCAGGTTGACAGGGGGGAACACTGAAGCTTTCTTT. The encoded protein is CASRLTGGNTEAFF. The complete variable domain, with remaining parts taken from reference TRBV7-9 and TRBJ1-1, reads DTGVSQNPRHKITKRGQNVTFRCDPISEHNRLYWYRQTLGQGPEFLTYFQNEAQLEKSRLLSDRFSAERPKGSFSTLEIQRTEQGDSAMYLCASRLTGGNTEAFFGQGTRLTVV.